This T cell receptor (beta chain) comes out of a study of blood T cell repertoires in COVID-19 (dated by TCRdb to 2020 to 2022). Study-wide context: Samples from collaborators originated in the United States, Italy and Spain and spanned both the acute and convalescent phases of COVID-19. The repertoires were released in a freely available public database intended as a resource for research on the immune response to SARS-CoV-2. A de-identified subject ID, COVID-19 status, age in years and sex were almost always included in the sample metadata. Where available, HLA class I and class II types were obtained from metadata supplied by the sample provider rather than from assay-based typing. The prospective study material was composed of cDNA or gDNA derived from T cells, B-cell-depleted T cells, or PBMCs. Samples were obtained from the ongoing ImmuneRACE study (first 160 participants) and from 1,254 subjects provided by 6 global collaborators. Subjects who had been exposed to COVID-19, were actively infected with it, or had recovered from it provided the deeply sampled blood TCRbeta repertoires that made up the dataset. What the study reported, not specific to this receptor: The amount of clinical and demographic metadata varied by source and participant and was provided uncurated.

Trimming accounts for 4 bases at V and 5 bases at J, while the number of junction bases matched to no gene is 13. The CDR3 numbers 17 residues from cysteine through phenylalanine. Only the CDR3 portion is preserved as DNA: 51 bases, with reading frame beginning at the first base. CDR1 and CDR2 were assigned from the germline V gene as MDHEN and SYDVKM. The immunoSEQ Assay, a bias-controlled multiplex PCR, was used to amplify TCRbeta CDR3 regions from genomic DNA. Per the original workflow: Nucleated cell counts per sample were estimated from amplification of reference gene primers within the assay. To quantify the absolute abundance of each unique TCRbeta CDR3 rearrangement, sequence reads were collapsed and filtered. Productive Simpson clonality was computed per sample as the square root of Simpson's diversity index over productive rearrangements. TCRdb obtained this table from immuneACCESS and retained in-frame rearrangements with V and J assigned. These tables miss some clones; where compared with another copy, unresolved V genes account for less than half of the shortfall, and the remainder is unexplained. V, J and clone size were drawn from that table, and D and trimming were deduced from the DNA. The sample table shows more than 85,000 clones, and 81% are seen once. 37% of the sample belongs to the ten largest clones.

Whole blood was collected in K2EDTA tubes by collaborating institutions according to the institutions' own protocols. For TCRbeta analysis, collaborator samples were shipped as frozen whole blood, as isolated PBMCs, or as DNA extracted from either sample type. On this clone: Its antigen is not yet known. No quality values exist for individual bases; no much larger clone is one base distant.

The sequencing sample was made of peripheral blood. This receptor was identified in a man older than 75 with acute or convalescent COVID-19. Here the chain combines TRBV28 and TRBJ2-1, and TRBD2 aligns with 8 junction nucleotides. This receptor carries the CDR3 CASSSPSTSGNDNEQFF. Here is the DNA: TGTGCCAGCAGTTCCCCTTCAACTAGCGGAAACGACAATGAGCAGTTCTTC.